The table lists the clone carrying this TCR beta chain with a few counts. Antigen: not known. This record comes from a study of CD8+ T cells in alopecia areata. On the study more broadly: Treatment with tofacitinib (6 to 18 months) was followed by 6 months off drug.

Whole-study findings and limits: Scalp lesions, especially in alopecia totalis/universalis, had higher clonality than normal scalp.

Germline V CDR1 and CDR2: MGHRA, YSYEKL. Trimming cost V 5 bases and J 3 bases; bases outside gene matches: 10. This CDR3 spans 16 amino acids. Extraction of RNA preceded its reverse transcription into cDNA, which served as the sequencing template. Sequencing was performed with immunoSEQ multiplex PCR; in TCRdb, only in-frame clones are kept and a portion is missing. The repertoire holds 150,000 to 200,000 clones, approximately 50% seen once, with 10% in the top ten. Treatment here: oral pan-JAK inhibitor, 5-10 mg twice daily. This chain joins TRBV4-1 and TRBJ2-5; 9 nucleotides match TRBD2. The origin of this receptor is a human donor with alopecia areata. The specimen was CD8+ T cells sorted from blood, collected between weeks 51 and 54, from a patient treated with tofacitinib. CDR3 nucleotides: TGCGCCAGCAGCGACGTTGGACTAGCGAAAAAAGAGACCCAGTACTTC. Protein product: CASSDVGLAKKETQYF.